Following are 13 T cell receptor beta chains from one sample sequenced in a study of blood T cell repertoires in COVID-19. Here immunoSEQ multiplex PCR was the method, and the copy in TCRdb shows in-frame clones only, minus some. The sample holds about 72,000 clones, approximately 79% seen once. Sequenced material: peripheral blood. The receptors shown here come from a man in his sixties with acute or convalescent COVID-19.

J is TRBJ1-4 and V is TRBV5-1; no definite D call. Trimming cost V 4 bases and J 4 bases, with 8 bases left between them. In germline, CDR1 is SGHRS, CDR2 YFSETQ. CDR3 size: 13 residues. As DNA, the CDR3 is TGCGCCAGCAGCCCCGGGGTTAATGAAAAACTGTTTTTT. Protein product: CASSPGVNEKLFF. The full variable domain, its missing parts supplied by reference TRBV5-1 and TRBJ1-4, is KAGVTQTPRYLIKTRGQQVTLSCSPISGHRSVSWYQQTPGQGLQFLFEYFSETQRNKGNFPGRFSGRQFSNSRSEMNVSTLELGDSALYLCASSPGVNEKLFFGSGTQLSVL.

This clone came up a few times. V usage is TRBV6-5 and J usage is TRBJ2-1; D gene uncertain. V dropped 8 bases and J dropped 8 bases, with 10 bases sitting between them. The CDR3 contains 11 residues. Germline V gene lookup returns CDR1 MNHEY and CDR2 SVGAGI. The CDR3 here is CASATRYEQFF. The DNA for the CDR3 is TGTGCCAGCGCCACCAGGTATGAGCAGTTCTTC.

V gene TRBV6-5 combines with J gene TRBJ1-2; 10 nucleotides line up with TRBD1. Trimming at V came to 5 bases and at J to 7 bases, leaving 7 bases not matched to a gene. The CDR3 consists of 14 residues. CDR1 and CDR2 from the germline V gene are MNHEY and SVGAGI. CDR3 DNA: TGTGCCAGCAGTCCCGACAGGGGGCTGAGTGGCTACACCTTC. Protein sequence: CASSPDRGLSGYTF.

The genes are TRBV19 and TRBJ1-5; a possible D gene is TRBD1 (5 bases). The CDR3 covers 14 residues. CDR1 is LNHDA and CDR2 is SQIVND in the germline V gene (reference sequence). The V end was cut by 8 bases, the J end by 7 bases, with 18 bases between. CDR3 nucleotide sequence: TGTGCCAGTCAGAGGAAGCAGGGAGGGCAGCCCCAGCATTTT. Translated: CASQRKQGGQPQHF.

The rearrangement uses TRBV14 and TRBJ1-1, with no clear D. The CDR3 loop spans 13 amino acids. V dropped 4 bases and J dropped 0 bases, with 6 bases sitting between them. The germline CDR1 and CDR2 sequences are SGHDN and FVKESK. CDR3: CASSPSLNTEAFF. For the CDR3, the DNA is TGTGCCAGCAGCCCGAGCTTGAACACTGAAGCTTTCTTT.

The chain is built from TRBV18 and TRBJ2-1; D gene uncertain. The CDR3 length is 16 residues. Germline CDR1 reads KGHSH; CDR2 reads LQKENI. V was trimmed by 2 bases and J by 0 bases, leaving 11 bases between them. The CDR3 sequence: CASSPKLQSSYNEQFF. DNA of the CDR3: TGTGCCAGCTCACCAAAGCTCCAAAGCTCCTACAATGAGCAGTTCTTC.

The genes are TRBV5-1 and TRBJ2-2; 8 bases agree with TRBD1. The CDR3 is 18 residues long. CDR1 is SGHRS, CDR2 YFSETQ, per germline. V dropped 5 bases and J dropped 5; count of bases not matched to a gene: 17. The CDR3 reads CASSRGTRDRLRTGELFF. The CDR3 bases are TGCGCCAGCAGTCGAGGAACCCGGGACAGGCTCAGGACCGGGGAGCTGTTTTTT.

This clone was seen a handful of times. The genes are TRBV20-1 and TRBJ1-5; 11 bases line up with TRBD1. Germline V lookup: CDR1 DFQATT, CDR2 SNEGSKA (reference sequence). The V segment lost 3 bases and the J segment 4 bases; nucleotides outside the gene matches: 5. CDR3 length equals 15 residues. The CDR3 DNA is TGCAGTGCTAGTCGGACAGGGGGCGAAAATCAGCCCCAGCATTTT. Amino acid sequence: CSASRTGGENQPQHF.

V and J are TRBV4-2 and TRBJ1-2; 8 bases line up with TRBD1. Per germline, CDR1 LGHNA and CDR2 YNFKEQ. The CDR3 consists of 16 residues. V lost 0 bases and J lost 0; bases outside the gene matches: 3. The CDR3 sequence is CASSQEGQVTNYGYTF. DNA of the CDR3: TGTGCCAGCAGCCAAGAGGGACAGGTGACTAACTATGGCTACACCTTC.

The V call is TRBV2, the J call TRBJ1-1, with D perhaps TRBD1 (5 bases). Per the germline V gene, CDR1 is SNHLY and CDR2 is FYNNEI. V was shortened by 4 bases and J by 0 bases, with 9 bases between the two germline ends. This CDR3 contains 14 residues. CDR3 bases: TGTGCCAGCAGTGTCCGGGGGATGAACACTGAAGCTTTCTTT. This codes for CASSVRGMNTEAFF. The whole variable domain, remainder taken from reference TRBV2 and TRBJ1-1, is EPEVTQTPSHQVTQMGQEVILRCVPISNHLYFYWYRQILGQKVEFLVSFYNNEISEKSEIFDDQFSVERPDGSNFTLKIRSTKLEDSAMYFCASSVRGMNTEAFFGQGTRLTVV.

The rearrangement joins TRBV6-1 to TRBJ1-5; 7 bases line up with TRBD1. V shed 2 bases, J shed 7 bases, and the junction held 8 bases outside the gene matches. Per germline, CDR1 MNHNS and CDR2 SASEGT. This CDR3 has 15 amino acids. The CDR3, as DNA: TGTGCCAGCAGTGAAAGGACAGGCGGAGGCCAGCCCCAGCATTTT. It is translated as CASSERTGGGQPQHF.

V gene TRBV11-3 combines with J gene TRBJ2-3, with 10 bases aligning to TRBD1. V dropped 5 bases and J dropped 4; count of bases not matched to a gene: 6. CDR1 and CDR2 from the germline V gene are SGHNT and YENEEA. The CDR3 contains 15 residues. The CDR3 coding sequence is TGTGCCAGCAGCCAGACAGGGGGCATGGCAGATACGCAGTATTTT. Protein sequence: CASSQTGGMADTQYF. Drawing the rest from reference TRBV11-3 and TRBJ2-3, the complete variable domain is EAGVVQSPRYKIIEKKQPVAFWCNPISGHNTLYWYLQNLGQGPELLIRYENEEAVDDSQLPKDRFSAERLKGVDSTLKIQPAELGDSAVYLCASSQTGGMADTQYFGPGTRLTVL.

This clone was seen just once. V is TRBV6-5 and J is TRBJ2-7, with 10 bases matching TRBD2. The germline gives CDR1 MNHEY, CDR2 SVGAGI. The CDR3 extends over 15 amino acids. Losses at the gene ends were 8 bases for V and 3 bases for J; bases not matched to a gene: 10. Written as DNA, the CDR3 is TGTGCCAGCTGGAGCGGGGGGGCGGAAGGCTACGAGCAGTACGTC. It yields the protein CASWSGGAEGYEQYV.